These 5 T cell receptor beta chains were sequenced from one sample in a study of T cells and Merkel cell carcinoma outcomes. Profiling relied on immunoSEQ multiplex PCR, and the TCRdb table lists in-frame clones only, not all of them. The sample contains about 15,000 clones, over 80% of which appear only once. Sequenced sample: tumor tissue from Merkel cell carcinoma. These receptor sequences come from a human donor with Merkel cell carcinoma.

The CDR3 is CASSQNEVTEAFF. The CDR3 nucleotides are TGTGCCAGCTCACAGAATGAGGTCACTGAAGCTTTCTTT. The chain uses TRBV18 and TRBJ1-1; D uncertain. Germline assignment: CDR1 KGHSH and CDR2 LQKENI. The CDR3 is 13 amino acids. V was pared by 4 bases and J by 4 bases, with 10 bases between.

This chain links TRBV27 with TRBJ2-1; D is perhaps TRBD1 (6 bases). V lost 2 bases and J lost 10, with 15 bases in between. The CDR3 is 14 residues long. Germline CDR1 and CDR2: MNHEY and SMNVEV (reference sequence). The CDR3 DNA follows: TGTGCCAGCAGTTTAGATCTGGGGGCGCGGGAGCAGTTCTTC. Translated: CASSLDLGAREQFF.

The chain has TRBV19 and TRBJ1-6; D may be TRBD1 (5 bases). The CDR3 is 15 residues long. CDR1 is LNHDA, CDR2 SQIVND, per germline (reference sequence). Trimming left V 3 bases short and J 6 bases short, with 12 bases between. CDR3: CASSILSGGNSPLHF. For the CDR3, the DNA is TGTGCCAGTAGTATTTTGTCGGGGGGTAATTCACCCCTCCACTTT.

This clone appeared a single time. The V call is TRBV7-9, the J call TRBJ2-5; D is uncertain. The V end lost 5 bases, the J end lost 3 bases, and 4 bases lay between the germline ends. Germline V lookup: CDR1 SEHNR, CDR2 FQNEAQ (reference sequence). CDR3 length equals 11 residues. This CDR3 reads CASSIEETQYF. Here the CDR3 DNA reads TGTGCCAGCAGCATAGAAGAGACCCAGTACTTC.

The chain employs TRBV5-1 and TRBJ1-1, with D unresolved. The V and J ends lost 4 bases and 6 bases respectively, with 13 bases between them. In germline, CDR1 is SGHRS, CDR2 YFSETQ. The CDR3 is 13 amino acids. CDR3 DNA sequence: TGCGCCAGCAGCCCGGGATCTTTATCTGAAGCTTTCTTT. Translating gives CASSPGSLSEAFF.